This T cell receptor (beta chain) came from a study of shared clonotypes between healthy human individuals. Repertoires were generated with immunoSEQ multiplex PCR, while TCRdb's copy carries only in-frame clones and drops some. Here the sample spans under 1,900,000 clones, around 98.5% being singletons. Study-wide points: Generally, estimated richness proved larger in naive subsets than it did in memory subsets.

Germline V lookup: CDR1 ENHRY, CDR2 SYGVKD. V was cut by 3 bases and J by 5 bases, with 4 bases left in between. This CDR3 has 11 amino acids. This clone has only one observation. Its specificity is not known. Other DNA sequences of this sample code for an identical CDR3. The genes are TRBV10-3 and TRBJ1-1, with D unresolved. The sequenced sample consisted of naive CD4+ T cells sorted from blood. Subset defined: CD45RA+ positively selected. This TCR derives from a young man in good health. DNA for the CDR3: TGTGCCATCAGTGAAGGTACTGAAGCTTTCTTT. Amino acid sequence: CAISEGTEAFF.